This T cell receptor beta chain is drawn from a study of blood T cell repertoires in COVID-19. V lost 8 bases to trimming and J lost 6 bases; unmatched junction nucleotides: 1. CDR3 length equals 13 residues. CDR1 is MNHEY, CDR2 SVGAGI, per germline. Profiled with immunoSEQ multiplex PCR; TCRdb holds only in-frame clones, not every one. Among over 100,000 clones listed, around nine tenths were seen once. The chain joins TRBV6-5 to TRBJ2-2, with 12 bases matching TRBD2. The source is a woman in her fifties or sixties with COVID-19, enrolled during active disease. Sequenced sample: peripheral blood. The DNA for the CDR3 is TGTGCCAGCCGACTAGCGGGGGCCGGGGAGCTGTTTTTT. Translation gives CASRLAGAGELFF.